Listed below are T cell receptor beta chains from one sample, sequenced in a study of cytomegalovirus exposure and HLA in healthy donors. Measured with immunoSEQ multiplex PCR; TCRdb has only the in-frame clones, and not every one. Altogether under 140,000 clones are present, approximately 89% being singletons, with the ten largest covering 1.5% to 2%. Sample: PBMCs. These receptors all stem from a young woman in good health and CMV-seronegative. The CDR3 runs from the conserved cysteine through the conserved F or W. D genes are given only for firm matches. Size is stated for part of the rows, as once, few or many counts, or as a class when the clone is expanded.

>TRBV15|TRBJ2-6|16|-|-
TGTGCCACCAGCGGAAAGGGGGACTCTGGGGCCAACGTCCTGACTTTC
CATSGKGDSGANVLTF
>TRBV5-6|TRBJ2-5|18|TRBD2|once
TGTGCCAGCAGCGAACCCTGGACTAGCGGGGGGCTACAAGAGACCCAGTACTTC
CASSEPWTSGGLQETQYF
>TRBV9|TRBJ2-3|20|TRBD2|once
TGTGCCAGCAGCCCTGCGGGGACTAGCGGATTTCCTCCTGACACAGATACGCAGTATTTT
CASSPAGTSGFPPDTDTQYF
>TRBV29-1|TRBJ2-1|14|TRBD2|-
TGCAGCGCCTTAGCGGGAGGCCTGTACAATGAGCAGTTCTTC
CSALAGGLYNEQFF
>TRBV27|TRBJ2-7|13|TRBD1|-
TGTGCCAGCAGACGAGGACAGGGGTACGAGCAGTACTTC
CASRRGQGYEQYF
>TRBV5-4|TRBJ1-3|14|TRBD1|-
TGTGCCAGCAGCCCCTGGGACAGGGGGAACACCATATATTTT
CASSPWDRGNTIYF
>TRBV18|TRBJ1-1|15|TRBD1|once
TGTGCCAGCTCATTGGGACAGCTTATGAACACTGAAGCTTTCTTT
CASSLGQLMNTEAFF
>TRBV2|TRBJ2-7|15|-|-
TGTGCCAGCAGTGAAGATCTGGGGGCGGCCTACGAGCAGTACTTC
CASSEDLGAAYEQYF
>TRBV6-6|TRBJ2-1|15|TRBD2|-
TGTGCCAGCAGTCCCCGGGGAGGGCATCTCAATGAGCAGTTCTTC
CASSPRGGHLNEQFF
>TRBV19|TRBJ2-2|14|TRBD1|-
TGTGCCAGTAGTCCTCGACAGGGGACCGGGGAGCTGTTTTTT
CASSPRQGTGELFF
>TRBV25-1|TRBJ2-7|12|-|-
TGTGCCAGCAGTCTGACAGCCTACGAGCAGTACTTC
CASSLTAYEQYF
>TRBV14|TRBJ2-5|15|TRBD1|-
TGTGCCAGCAGCCTAAGGGTCGGACAGGGAGAGACCCAGTACTTC
CASSLRVGQGETQYF
>TRBV5-1|TRBJ2-3|17|TRBD2|-
TGCGCCAGCAGCTCCAATATAGCGGGGTCTACCGAAGATACGCAGTATTTT
CASSSNIAGSTEDTQYF
>TRBV7-9|TRBJ2-6|19|TRBD1|once
TGTGCCACCAAAATGGACAGGGGGCTTAAGGGCCCTGGGGCCAACGTCCTGACTTTC
CATKMDRGLKGPGANVLTF
>TRBV10-3|TRBJ1-5|15|TRBD1|-
TGTGCCATCAAGCAGGGGGCGAATAGCAATCAGCCCCAGCATTTT
CAIKQGANSNQPQHF
>TRBV11-3|TRBJ2-1|15|-|-
TGTGCCAGCAGCGCCCGCGGAAATTCCTACAATGAGCAGTTCTTC
CASSARGNSYNEQFF
>TRBV7-2|TRBJ2-1|16|-|-
TGTGCCAGCAGCCCTCAAGATGGGGCCAGTTACAATGAGCAGTTCTTC
CASSPQDGASYNEQFF
>TRBV10-2|TRBJ2-2|16|-|-
TGCGCCAGCAGTGAGGACACGTTCAGGGGCACCGGGGAGCTGTTTTTT
CASSEDTFRGTGELFF
>TRBV27|TRBJ1-2|16|TRBD1|-
TGTGCCAGCAGTTCCCTCCGGACAGGGGAAAACTATGGCTACACCTTC
CASSSLRTGENYGYTF
>TRBV5-6|TRBJ1-5|16|TRBD1|-
TGTGCCAGCAGCTTTAGAGAGCAGGGGGCGGTTCAGCCCCAGCATTTT
CASSFREQGAVQPQHF